A selection of T cell receptor beta chains follows, all from one sample in a study of shared clonotypes between healthy human individuals. The assay was immunoSEQ multiplex PCR, and TCRdb's table has in-frame clones only and misses some. Of 550,000 to 750,000 clones in the sample, roughly nine tenths were seen once. The source material was naive CD8+ T cells sorted from blood. The receptors derive from a man under 40 in good health. Each CDR3 is given with its conserved first and last residue. D genes are given only for firm matches. Not all rows give a size; the values are once, few, many and, for expanded clones, a class.

d_call,v_call,clone_size,j_call,cdr3_nt,cdr3_aa
-,TRBV9,-,TRBJ1-1,TGTGCCAGCAGCGTAGAAGGGCCCGGGACTGAAGCTTTCTTT,CASSVEGPGTEAFF
TRBD2,TRBV27,-,TRBJ2-7,TGTGCCAGCACGGGACTAGCGGGAAAAAAGCAGTACTTC,CASTGLAGKKQYF
-,TRBV9,-,TRBJ1-3,TGTGCCAGCAGCACAGCCACTGACTCTGGAAACACCATATATTTT,CASSTATDSGNTIYF
-,TRBV9,-,TRBJ1-2,TGTGCCAGCAGCGCGCTGTATGGCTACACCTTC,CASSALYGYTF
TRBD1,TRBV5-6,-,TRBJ2-1,TGTGCCAGCAGCTCGGACAGGGGAAAATTGAAAAGGAGTGAGCAGTTCTTC,CASSSDRGKLKRSEQFF
-,TRBV9,once,TRBJ2-3,TGTGCCAGCAGCGTAGCGGGAGCGGAACCCACAGATACGCAGTATTTT,CASSVAGAEPTDTQYF
-,TRBV11-2,-,TRBJ2-3,TGTGCCAGCAGAGTACCGGGAATGGGGCAGTATTTT,CASRVPGMGQYF
-,TRBV29-1,-,TRBJ2-7,TGCAGCGTTTTAAGCAGATCCTACGAGCAGTACTTC,CSVLSRSYEQYF
-,TRBV27,-,TRBJ2-7,TGTGCCAGCAGTTTCTCAGGGAGCTCCTACGAGCAGTACTTC,CASSFSGSSYEQYF
-,TRBV4-1,-,TRBJ1-3,TGCGCCAGCAGCCAAGATAAGGGGATTACTGGAAACACCATATATTTT,CASSQDKGITGNTIYF
-,TRBV7-8,-,TRBJ2-2,TGTGCCAGCGGAGAGACAGATCCGTACGGGGAGCTGTTTTTT,CASGETDPYGELFF
-,TRBV28,-,TRBJ2-7,TGTGCCAGCAGTACCCGTATTGGTACCTACGAGCAGTACTTC,CASSTRIGTYEQYF
TRBD1,TRBV5-1,-,TRBJ1-1,TGCGCCAGCAGCGGCGACAGGGTAGGTGAAGCTTTCTTT,CASSGDRVGEAFF
-,TRBV15,-,TRBJ1-1,TGTGCCACCAGCAGAGATCTGGGGAACACTGAAGCTTTCTTT,CATSRDLGNTEAFF
-,TRBV9,-,TRBJ2-7,TGTGCCAGCAGCGTAGGGGGAGGTACCTACGAGCAGTACTTC,CASSVGGGTYEQYF
TRBD1,TRBV9,-,TRBJ2-1,TGTGCCAGCAGCTCACCCCCAGGGGGAGACAATGAGCAGTTCTTC,CASSSPPGGDNEQFF
-,TRBV4-2,few,TRBJ2-3,TGTGCCAGCAGCCCGGCGGGTGAGACAGATACGCAGTATTTT,CASSPAGETDTQYF
-,TRBV11-2,-,TRBJ2-5,TGTGCCAGCAGCTTAGGTCTCGTGGGAACCCAAGAGACCCAGTACTTC,CASSLGLVGTQETQYF
TRBD2,TRBV27,-,TRBJ2-1,TGTGCCAGCAGGGGAGGGGAATGGTCTTACAATGAGCAGTTCTTC,CASRGGEWSYNEQFF
-,TRBV7-6,-,TRBJ1-1,TGTGCCAGCAGCTTAGAGTCTTCTGGACTCGCACCTGAAGCTTTCTTT,CASSLESSGLAPEAFF
-,TRBV29-1,-,TRBJ2-1,TGCAGCGTTGGGACGGACTACAATGAGCAGTTCTTC,CSVGTDYNEQFF
TRBD1,TRBV9,once,TRBJ1-1,TGTGCCAGCAGCGTAGGAGGGACAGGGAATGCTTTCTTT,CASSVGGTGNAFF
-,TRBV11-2,-,TRBJ2-7,TGTGCCAGCAGCCAATCCAGGGGTACCTCCTACGAGCAGTACTTC,CASSQSRGTSYEQYF
TRBD1,TRBV5-5,-,TRBJ2-2,TGTGCCAGCAGCGTAGACAGGGTCCCGAACACCGGGGAGCTGTTTTTT,CASSVDRVPNTGELFF
-,TRBV27,-,TRBJ2-7,TGTGCCAGCAGTTTTTCCCAGCACTCCTACGAGCAGTACTTC,CASSFSQHSYEQYF
TRBD2,TRBV28,-,TRBJ2-1,TGTGCCAGCAGTTTACTAGCGGGAGGCATCGTGAATGAGCAGTTCTTC,CASSLLAGGIVNEQFF
TRBD2,TRBV27,once,TRBJ2-7,TGTGCCAGCAGTTTATCGGGGACTAGCGGGAGTTTCGCCTACGAGCAGTACTTC,CASSLSGTSGSFAYEQYF
-,TRBV7-2,-,TRBJ2-1,TGTGCCAGCAGCTCCTGGCAGGGGCCAGGAATGAATGAGCAGTTCTTC,CASSSWQGPGMNEQFF
-,TRBV7-9,-,TRBJ2-1,TGTGCCAGCAGGGAGGGGGCTAGCGGATCCTACAATGAGCAGTTCTTC,CASREGASGSYNEQFF
-,TRBV2,-,TRBJ2-3,TGTGCCAGCAGCAAGGAGACCCCTAGCACAGATACGCAGTATTTT,CASSKETPSTDTQYF
-,TRBV5-5,-,TRBJ2-2,TGTGCCAGCAGCCCCCGAAGCCAGGCCGGGGAGCTGTTTTTT,CASSPRSQAGELFF
-,TRBV9,-,TRBJ2-5,TGTGCCAGCAGCGTAGCCGGGACCGTCGACCAAGAGACCCAGTACTTC,CASSVAGTVDQETQYF
TRBD2,TRBV11-2,-,TRBJ2-7,TGTGCCAGCAGTCACCCGGGACTAGCCCATGACGGGCAGTACTTC,CASSHPGLAHDGQYF
-,TRBV10-3,-,TRBJ2-5,TGTGCCATCAGTGAGTCGAACGAGGAGGAGACCCAGTACTTC,CAISESNEEETQYF
-,TRBV7-9,few,TRBJ1-4,TGTGCCAGCAGCTGGGAGATTGAAAAACTGTTTTTT,CASSWEIEKLFF
-,TRBV9,-,TRBJ2-1,TGTGCCAGCAGCGATCCCACGGTCAATGAGCAGTTCTTC,CASSDPTVNEQFF
TRBD1,TRBV6-5,-,TRBJ2-5,TGTGCCAGCAGTTACGGGGACAGGGGGCTGCAAGAGACCCAGTACTTC,CASSYGDRGLQETQYF
-,TRBV7-9,once,TRBJ1-1,TGTGCCAGCAGCCTTATCGGACACCAAGCTTTCTTT,CASSLIGHQAFF
-,TRBV6-6,-,TRBJ2-4,TGTGCCAGCTCTACGTTGTTGGACATTCAGTACTTC,CASSTLLDIQYF
-,TRBV9,-,TRBJ2-7,TGTGCCAGCAGTGCTATCGCAGGGAACCACGAGCAGTACTTC,CASSAIAGNHEQYF
TRBD1,TRBV4-1,-,TRBJ1-5,TGCGCCAGCAGCCAAGATCTTTTTGGGACAGGGGATCAGCCCCAGCATTTT,CASSQDLFGTGDQPQHF
-,TRBV6-5,once,TRBJ1-1,TGTGCCAGCAGTTATATCATCGGCCCGAAGAACACTGAAGCTTTCTTT,CASSYIIGPKNTEAFF
-,TRBV6-6,-,TRBJ2-7,TGTGCCAGCAGCCAACCGGGAGCCCCCTACGAGCAGTACTTC,CASSQPGAPYEQYF
TRBD1,TRBV6-1,-,TRBJ1-1,TGTGCCAGCAGTGAAACGAGACAGGGGTTGCCTGAAGCTTTCTTT,CASSETRQGLPEAFF
-,TRBV5-1,-,TRBJ2-5,TGCGCCAGCAGCTTGGGTTGGGCAGCCCTGCAAGAGACCCAGTACTTC,CASSLGWAALQETQYF
-,TRBV11-2,once,TRBJ1-2,TGTGCCAGCAGCTTACGGAATGGGTATGGCTACACCTTC,CASSLRNGYGYTF
-,TRBV9,-,TRBJ1-2,TGTGCCAGCATCAATGTATGGGGAGGCTACACCTTC,CASINVWGGYTF
-,TRBV7-9,-,TRBJ2-3,TGTGCCAGCAGCTCGACATCAACTAGCACAGATACGCAGTATTTT,CASSSTSTSTDTQYF
-,TRBV1,-,TRBJ2-3,TGCACCAGCAGCCAAGTACTAGCGGGAGACCCGACAGATACGCAGTATTTT,CTSSQVLAGDPTDTQYF
-,TRBV6-5,-,TRBJ1-5,TGTGCCAGCAGTTACTCAATCCATCAGCCCCAGCATTTT,CASSYSIHQPQHF
TRBD2,TRBV9,-,TRBJ2-7,TGTGCCAGCAGCGTAGGGAGCGGGAGTCGCTACGAGCAGTACTTC,CASSVGSGSRYEQYF
-,TRBV29-1,-,TRBJ2-7,TGCAGCGTGTGGACAGACTCCTACGAGCAGTACTTC,CSVWTDSYEQYF
-,TRBV7-2,-,TRBJ2-3,TGTGCCAGCAGCTTGACTGGGATGGGCACAGATACGCAGTATTTT,CASSLTGMGTDTQYF
TRBD1,TRBV11-2,-,TRBJ2-1,TGTGCCAGCAACTCGCCGGGACAGGGGGGGCTTAATGAGCAGTTCTTC,CASNSPGQGGLNEQFF
-,TRBV18,once,TRBJ2-1,TGTGCCAGCTCACCATCGAGAAACAATGAGCAGTTCTTC,CASSPSRNNEQFF